The 26 T cell receptor beta chains below all came from one sample that was sequenced in a study of blood T cell repertoires in COVID-19. TCRdb's table, derived via immunoSEQ multiplex PCR, lists solely in-frame clones and lacks some. The repertoire holds roughly 300,000 clones, around 90% seen once, with 0.9% to 1.2% in the top ten. Sequencing was done on a sample of PBMCs or T cells enriched from blood (not recorded which). The receptors come from a woman aged 25 to 39 who had recovered from COVID-19.

The chain combines TRBV11-2 with TRBJ2-7; TRBD2 aligns across 7 bases. Germline CDR1 and CDR2: SGHAT and FQNNGV. V lost 6 bases to trimming and J lost 3 bases; unmatched junction nucleotides: 8. CDR3 size: 14 residues. The CDR3 sequence: CASRPTGGSYEQYF. DNA for the CDR3: TGTGCCAGCAGACCTACTGGCGGGAGCTACGAGCAGTACTTC.

The chain joins TRBV4-3 to TRBJ2-7, with TRBD2 as a possible D gene (6 bases). The germline gives CDR1 LGHNA, CDR2 YSLEER. This CDR3 spans 15 amino acids. The germline V and J ends were trimmed by 0 bases and 1 base, with 10 bases remaining between them. The CDR3 coding sequence is TGCGCCAGCAGCCAAGAAGATAGCGGTTCCTACGAGCAGTACTTC. Translating it yields CASSQEDSGSYEQYF.

The V call is TRBV5-6, the J call TRBJ1-2; 9 nucleotides agree with TRBD1. The CDR3 spans 15 residues. Losses at the gene ends were 2 bases for V and 7 bases for J; bases not matched to a gene: 9. CDR1 and CDR2 (germline): SGHDT, YYEEEE. The CDR3 spells CASSFGTGGASGYTF. The CDR3 DNA is TGTGCCAGCAGCTTTGGCACAGGGGGCGCATCTGGCTACACCTTC.

This chain connects TRBV9 to TRBJ2-1; possible D gene TRBD2, 6 bases. The germline V gene has CDR1 SGDLS and CDR2 YYNGEE. Trimming removed 2 bases at V and 4 bases at J, with 13 bases between. The CDR3 is 15 residues long. The CDR3 loop is CASSVTSGFYNEQFF. The CDR3 DNA is TGTGCCAGCAGCGTGACCAGCGGGTTTTACAATGAGCAGTTCTTC.

The genes are TRBV23-1 and TRBJ2-2; D possibly corresponds to TRBD1 (5 bases). TRBV23-1 is noted as an ORF with a role that remains uncertain. With 7 bases removed from V and 4 bases from J, the gap between germline ends came to 13 bases. The CDR3 covers 14 residues. The CDR3 DNA reads as TGCGCCAGCACCCACAGGTTTTTCACCGGGGAGCTGTTTTTT. It codes for CASTHRFFTGELFF.

The chain combines TRBV19 with TRBJ2-1; D might be TRBD2 (6 bases). Deletions cut 2 bases from V and 10 bases from J, with 27 bases between. This CDR3 is built from 18 residues. CDR1 is LNHDA and CDR2 is SQIVND in the germline V gene (reference sequence). The CDR3 region is CASSIIGLRDGTVREQFF. In DNA, the CDR3 is TGTGCCAGTAGTATAATCGGATTGCGGGACGGAACGGTAAGGGAGCAGTTCTTC.

The chain is built from TRBV5-4 and TRBJ2-1, with 9 bases lining up with TRBD2. Germline CDR1 reads SGHNT; CDR2 reads YYREEE (reference sequence). J lost 8 bases, V lost 0 bases, and 3 bases had no gene match. This CDR3 contains 14 residues. The CDR3 sequence is CASSLDSGSDEQFF. As DNA, the CDR3 is TGTGCCAGCAGCTTGGATAGCGGGAGTGATGAGCAGTTCTTC.

In its sample, this clone was seen once. The chain combines TRBV27 with TRBJ1-5, with TRBD1 identical over 8 bases. The J segment lost 7 bases and the V segment lost 0 bases, leaving 5 bases of the junction unmatched. The CDR3 totals 15 residues. CDR1 and CDR2 from the germline V gene are MNHEY and SMNVEV (reference sequence). CDR3 coding DNA: TGTGCCAGCAGTTTATCAGGCAGGGGGCCGCAGCCCCAGCATTTT. Translation gives CASSLSGRGPQPQHF.

Here the CDR3 DNA reads TGTGCCAGCAGTGAAGTTGCGGGAGACCGATTCTTC. Its protein product is CASSEVAGDRFF. The chain carries TRBV2 and TRBJ2-1, with 7 bases matching TRBD2. The junction had 7 bases not matched to a gene; V was cut back by 1 base and J by 16 bases. This CDR3 region has 12 residues. The germline gives CDR1 SNHLY, CDR2 FYNNEI.

The chain carries TRBV5-5 and TRBJ1-5, with 7 bases identical to TRBD1. Per germline, CDR1 SGHKS and CDR2 YYEKEE (reference sequence). With V trimmed by 4 bases and J by 4 bases, 11 bases remained unmatched. CDR3 length equals 16 residues. CDR3 amino acids: CASSIDLGTENQPQHF. CDR3 DNA sequence: TGTGCCAGCAGCATCGACCTCGGGACAGAAAATCAGCCCCAGCATTTT. Based on the CDR3 plus reference TRBV5-5 and TRBJ1-5, the full variable domain is DAGVTQSPTHLIKTRGQQVTLRCSPISGHKSVSWYQQVLGQGPQFIFQYYEKEERGRGNFPDRFSARQFPNYSSELNVNALLLGDSALYLCASSIDLGTENQPQHFGDGTRLSIL.

The chain recombines TRBV28 with TRBJ2-2; 8 bases match TRBD1. Germline loops: CDR1 MDHEN, CDR2 SYDVKM. The junction had 9 bases not matched to a gene; V was cut back by 6 bases and J by 3 bases. This CDR3 contains 16 residues. CDR3 amino acids: CASRWREDRDTGELFF. CDR3 DNA: TGTGCCAGCAGATGGAGGGAGGACAGGGACACCGGGGAGCTGTTTTTT. Together with reference TRBV28 and TRBJ2-2, the CDR3 gives the full variable domain: DVKVTQSSRYLVKRTGEKVFLECVQDMDHENMFWYRQDPGLGLRLIYFSYDVKMKEKGDIPEGYSVSREKKERFSLILESASTNQTSMYLCASRWREDRDTGELFFGEGSRLTVL.

In regard to this clone: Within the sample, other DNA sequences also encode this same CDR3. The rearrangement joins TRBV9 to TRBJ2-1; 10 positions match TRBD2. From germline, CDR1 is SGDLS and CDR2 YYNGEE. This CDR3 is 15 amino acids long. With 0 bases clipped from V and 4 bases from J, the junction kept 1 base outside the gene matches. CDR3 amino acids: CASSVELAGYNEQFF. CDR3 nucleotide sequence: TGTGCCAGCAGCGTAGAACTAGCGGGATACAATGAGCAGTTCTTC.

The rearrangement joins TRBV5-8 to TRBJ2-1, with TRBD1 matching over 8 bases. The V gene's germline CDR1 is SGHTS and CDR2 YDEGEE. V shed 4 bases and J 9 bases; nucleotides not matched to a gene: 12. The CDR3 loop spans 15 amino acids. The CDR3: CASSKIGTGSREQFF. CDR3 sequence (DNA): TGTGCCAGCAGCAAGATAGGGACAGGTTCGCGTGAGCAGTTCTTC. The whole variable domain, remainder taken from reference TRBV5-8 and TRBJ2-1, is EAGVTQSPTHLIKTRGQQATLRCSPISGHTSVYWYQQALGLGLQFLLWYDEGEERNRGNFPPRFSGRQFPNYSSELNVNALELEDSALYLCASSKIGTGSREQFFGPGTRLTVL.

The rearrangement links TRBV11-2 to TRBJ2-1; 11 bases fit TRBD2. The CDR3 runs 16 residues. Germline assignment: CDR1 SGHAT and CDR2 FQNNGV. V lost 5 bases, J lost 4 bases, and 7 bases stayed unmatched. The CDR3 bases are TGTGCCAGCAGCCCTTTATTAGCGGGAGGGTACAATGAGCAGTTCTTC. It codes for CASSPLLAGGYNEQFF. The entire variable domain, with the rest obtained from reference TRBV11-2 and TRBJ2-1, is as follows: EAGVAQSPRYKIIEKRQSVAFWCNPISGHATLYWYQQILGQGPKLLIQFQNNGVVDDSQLPKDRFSAERLKGVDSTLKIQPAKLEDSAVYLCASSPLLAGGYNEQFFGPGTRLTVL.

This chain uses TRBV12-3 or TRBV12-4 with TRBJ2-5; D gene unclear. The CDR3 has 13 residues. V lost 5 bases and J lost 5, with 12 bases in between. The CDR3 bases are TGTGCCAGCAGTACCGAGGCGAGGGAGACCCAGTACTTC. Translating it yields CASSTEARETQYF.

The chain combines TRBV13 with TRBJ1-1; D perhaps matches TRBD1 (6 bases). The germline V and J ends were trimmed by 6 bases and 6 bases, with 20 bases remaining between them. CDR1 PRHDT and CDR2 FYEKMQ come from the germline V gene (reference sequence). This CDR3 comprises 15 residues. This chain's CDR3 is CASRFSAGVVPEAFF. The CDR3 nucleotides read TGTGCCAGCAGATTTTCCGCAGGGGTTGTGCCTGAAGCTTTCTTT.

V usage is TRBV5-1 and J usage is TRBJ2-1; the D gene is possibly TRBD2 (6 bases). This CDR3 is 16 amino acids long. Germline CDR1 SGHRS, CDR2 YFSETQ. Trimming pared 0 bases from V and 3 bases from J, leaving 13 bases between. The CDR3 nucleotides are TGCGCCAGCAGCTTGGGAGGAGGGTTAAGCTACAATGAGCAGTTCTTC. This encodes CASSLGGGLSYNEQFF. Complete variable domain (other parts from reference TRBV5-1 and TRBJ2-1): KAGVTQTPRYLIKTRGQQVTLSCSPISGHRSVSWYQQTPGQGLQFLFEYFSETQRNKGNFPGRFSGRQFSNSRSEMNVSTLELGDSALYLCASSLGGGLSYNEQFFGPGTRLTVL.

The genes are TRBV3-1 (or the pseudogene TRBV3-2) and TRBJ2-3, with 10 bases identical to TRBD2. Trimming at V came to 4 bases and at J to 8 bases, leaving 6 bases not matched to a gene. The CDR3 extends over 14 amino acids. Germline V gene data show CDR1 as LGHDT and CDR2 as YNNKEL (reference sequence). The chain's CDR3 is CASSPTTSGATQYF. In DNA, the CDR3 is TGTGCCAGCAGCCCGACTACTAGCGGGGCTACGCAGTATTTT.

The chain uses TRBV25-1 and TRBJ1-2; the D gene is possibly TRBD1 (6 bases). CDR1 is MGHDK and CDR2 is SYGVNS in the germline V gene. Trimming shortened V by 5 bases and J by 8 bases, and 15 bases separated the two germline ends. This CDR3 comprises 13 residues. DNA for the CDR3: TGTGCCAGCAGTACTACAGGGTATTACGGCTACACCTTC. It is translated as CASSTTGYYGYTF.

The rearrangement uses TRBV29-1 and TRBJ2-7; 7 bases agree with TRBD1. V gave up 7 bases and J gave up 3 bases; unmatched junction bases: 6. Germline CDR1 and CDR2: SQVTM and ANQGSEA. CDR3 length equals 12 residues. In nucleotides, the CDR3 is TGCAGCGCTAGACAGGGTCTCTACGAGCAGTACTTC. Its protein product is CSARQGLYEQYF.

This clone showed up just once. This chain connects TRBV4-1 to TRBJ2-2, with 12 bases aligning to TRBD2. With 4 bases clipped from V and 3 bases from J, the junction kept 3 bases outside the gene matches. This CDR3 is 16 amino acids long. CDR1 and CDR2 (germline): MGHRA, YSYEKL. CDR3 protein: CASSLGTSGYTGELFF. CDR3 DNA: TGCGCCAGCAGCCTAGGGACTAGCGGGTACACCGGGGAGCTGTTTTTT.

The chain is built from TRBV30 and TRBJ2-3; D is uncertain. The germline V gene has CDR1 GTSNPN and CDR2 SVGIG (reference sequence). V was shortened by 2 bases and J by 6 bases, with 9 bases between the two germline ends. The CDR3 covers 12 residues. CDR3 nucleotides: TGTGCCTGGAGTCCAGGATTCGATACGCAGTATTTT. Protein: CAWSPGFDTQYF.

The chain employs TRBV6-2 or TRBV6-3 and TRBJ1-5, with D possibly being TRBD1 (5 bases). V was pared by 5 bases and J by 4 bases, with 15 bases between. The CDR3 runs to 15 residues. Germline V gene sequence: CDR1 MNHEY, CDR2 SVGEGT. CDR3: CASSDLVGANQPQHF. The CDR3 nucleotides read TGTGCCAGCAGTGATCTCGTTGGGGCAAATCAGCCCCAGCATTTT.

The chain links TRBV28 to TRBJ2-5; 8 bases fit TRBD2. Trimming removed 3 bases from V and 4 bases from J; junction bases left unmatched: 7. CDR3 size: 15 residues. Germline loops: CDR1 MDHEN, CDR2 SYDVKM. The CDR3 here is CASSFPAGEGETQYF. The CDR3 DNA reads as TGTGCCAGCAGTTTTCCAGCGGGAGAGGGAGAGACCCAGTACTTC.

The chain is built from TRBV18 and TRBJ2-1; 10 bases align to TRBD2. There are 18 residues in the CDR3. Trimming removed 2 bases from V and 2 bases from J; junction bases left unmatched: 9. CDR1 KGHSH and CDR2 LQKENI come from the germline V gene. The CDR3 region has the DNA TGTGCCAGCTCACCATTGAATCCTAGCGGGAGAACCTACAATGAGCAGTTCTTC. Protein: CASSPLNPSGRTYNEQFF.

This clone appeared a few times. The J gene is TRBJ1-2, the V gene TRBV19; 7 positions match TRBD1. Trimming took 4 bases from V and 2 from J; bases not matched to a gene: 7. CDR3 length equals 15 residues. Germline CDR1 is LNHDA and CDR2 is SQIVND (reference sequence). Here the CDR3 reads CASSTSSTGNYGYTF. The CDR3 DNA follows: TGTGCCAGTAGTACCTCCTCGACAGGGAACTATGGCTACACCTTC.